One sample yielded the 13 T cell receptor beta chains listed below, sequenced in a study of T-cell reconstitution after alpha-beta-depleted transplantation in children. A TCRbeta library incorporating unique molecular identifiers was prepared. TCRdb fed the PCR reads into MiXCR, producing one record per CDR3 protein. Of around 670,000 distinct CDR3 sequences listed, over 10% were seen once; the top ten hold around 0.79%. The sample consisted of PBMCs, taken before TCRalphabeta/CD19-depleted stem cell transplant. Receptors were obtained from a girl aged 2 to 9 with congenital amegakaryocytic thrombocytopenia, due to receive a stem cell transplant.

This clonotype was seen many times. One end of the junction does not line up with germline, which may come from a read error. V usage is TRBV5-1 and J usage is TRBJ2-5; the match to TRBD2 covers 12 bases. The J call may be wrong; the DNA end is better matched by TRBJ2-3. CDR1 and CDR2 (germline): SGHRS, YFSETQ. CDR3 length equals 15 residues. This chain's CDR3 is CASSFRLAGGETQYF. CDR3 bases: TGTGCCAGCAGCTTCCGGCTAGCGGGAGGGGAAACGCAGTATTTT.

Details on this clonotype: Germline and junction disagree at one end, which may indicate a read error. Written as DNA, the CDR3 is TGCTGTGCCCTTAACCCTACAGGACAGGTATCAGAGACCCAGTACTTC. Residues: CCALNPTGQVSETQYF. The chain couples TRBV20-1 to TRBJ2-5; 7 bases are shared with TRBD1. CDR1 and CDR2 (germline): DFQATT, SNEGSKA (reference sequence). This CDR3 has 16 residues.

V usage is TRBV5-1 and J usage is TRBJ2-3, with 8 bases fitting TRBD2. The CDR3 consists of 17 residues. V gave up 4 bases and J gave up 4 bases; unmatched junction bases: 14. Looked up from germline, CDR1 is SGHRS and CDR2 is YFSETQ. Here the CDR3 reads CASSPTPSGSRADTQYF. Here the CDR3 DNA reads TGCGCCAGCAGCCCCACCCCGAGCGGGAGCAGAGCAGATACGCAGTATTTT.

This clonotype came up many times. The chain carries TRBV5-1 and TRBJ2-1; 13 nucleotides line up with TRBD2. The CDR3 spans 16 residues. Trimming cost V 1 base and J 7 bases; bases outside gene matches: 5. Germline CDR1 reads SGHRS; CDR2 reads YFSETQ. The CDR3 sequence is CASSLTGLAGQNEQFF. The DNA of the CDR3 is TGCGCCAGCAGCTTGACGGGACTAGCGGGACAGAATGAGCAGTTCTTC. Variable domain in full (rest from reference TRBV5-1 and TRBJ2-1): KAGVTQTPRYLIKTRGQQVTLSCSPISGHRSVSWYQQTPGQGLQFLFEYFSETQRNKGNFPGRFSGRQFSNSRSEMNVSTLELGDSALYLCASSLTGLAGQNEQFFGPGTRLTVL.

This sequence joins TRBV6-4 and TRBJ2-7; 7 bases fit TRBD2. The trim removed 9 bases at V and 5 bases at J, leaving 16 bases unmatched. This CDR3 has 15 residues. Germline V gene sequence: CDR1 MRHNA, CDR2 SNTAGT. The CDR3 reads CARKGVGGPDNEQYF. The CDR3, as DNA: TGTGCCAGAAAAGGAGTGGGAGGGCCAGACAACGAGCAGTACTTC.

The J gene is TRBJ2-5, the V gene TRBV20-1, with 8 positions matching TRBD2. The germline gives CDR1 DFQATT, CDR2 SNEGSKA (reference sequence). V lost 6 bases and J lost 5; bases outside the gene matches: 5. The CDR3 consists of 12 residues. In DNA, the CDR3 is TGCAGTGCAAGGACTAGCAATGAGACCCAGTACTTC. It encodes CSARTSNETQYF.

DNA for the CDR3: TGTGCCAGCGGGACTAGCGGGAGCAGTGGGGCCAACGTCCTGACTTTC. Protein sequence: CASGTSGSSGANVLTF. The chain joins TRBV27 to TRBJ2-6, with 14 nucleotides matching TRBD2. The junction had 3 bases not matched to a gene; V was cut back by 8 bases and J by 3 bases. CDR3 size: 16 residues. Germline values: CDR1 MNHEY, CDR2 SMNVEV (reference sequence).

The sample holds many counts of this clonotype. The chain uses TRBV5-1 and TRBJ1-5; D is possibly TRBD1 (5 bases). The CDR3 consists of 15 residues. V was pared by 0 bases and J by 4 bases, with 11 bases between. Germline lookup yields CDR1 SGHRS and CDR2 YFSETQ. CDR3 region: CASSLEGTENQPQHF. The CDR3 DNA sequence: TGCGCCAGCAGCTTGGAAGGGACGGAAAATCAGCCCCAGCATTTT.

In its sample, this clonotype was seen many times. The chain uses TRBV6-1 and TRBJ2-7; 10 positions match TRBD2. CDR3 size: 15 residues. Germline-derived CDR1 and CDR2 are MNHNS and SASEGT. V trimming: 8 bases; J trimming: 1 base; junction bases outside the gene matches: 8. CDR3: CASLRRTSGSYEQYF. Written as DNA, the CDR3 is TGTGCCAGCTTACGACGGACTAGCGGTTCCTACGAGCAGTACTTC.

The sample holds a few counts of this clonotype. This sequence joins TRBV10-1 and TRBJ2-3, with a tentative D call TRBD2 (6 bases). CDR1 and CDR2 (germline): WNHNN, SYGVQD (reference sequence). V lost 2 bases and J 4 bases, leaving 10 bases between the germline ends. The CDR3 length is 14 residues. The CDR3 region is CASSEVGSADTQYF. CDR3 nucleotide sequence: TGCGCCAGCAGTGAGGTCGGGAGCGCAGATACGCAGTATTTT.

In its sample, this clonotype was seen many times. The V gene is TRBV6-1, the J gene TRBJ1-2, with TRBD1 identical over 7 bases. CDR3 length: 13 amino acids. The germline V gene has CDR1 MNHNS and CDR2 SASEGT. Unmatched junction bases numbered 3, after V lost 6 bases and J lost 2 bases. CDR3 protein: CASSTGENYGYTF. CDR3 nucleotides: TGTGCCAGCAGCACAGGGGAAAACTATGGCTACACCTTC.

This rearrangement joins TRBV5-1 to TRBJ1-5; no reliable D call. Trimming pared 2 bases from V and 2 bases from J, leaving 8 bases between. Germline V lookup: CDR1 SGHRS, CDR2 YFSETQ. The CDR3 is 14 residues long. The chain's CDR3 is CASSLNGGNQPQHF. The CDR3 bases are TGCGCCAGCAGCTTAAACGGGGGCAATCAGCCCCAGCATTTT.

This chain links TRBV5-1 with TRBJ2-3; D is ambiguous. The CDR3 is 14 residues long. The germline V gene encodes CDR1 SGHRS and CDR2 YFSETQ. V lost 2 bases and J lost 0, with 7 bases in between. DNA of the CDR3: TGCGCCAGCAGCTTCTCCCTCAGCACAGATACGCAGTATTTT. Residues: CASSFSLSTDTQYF.